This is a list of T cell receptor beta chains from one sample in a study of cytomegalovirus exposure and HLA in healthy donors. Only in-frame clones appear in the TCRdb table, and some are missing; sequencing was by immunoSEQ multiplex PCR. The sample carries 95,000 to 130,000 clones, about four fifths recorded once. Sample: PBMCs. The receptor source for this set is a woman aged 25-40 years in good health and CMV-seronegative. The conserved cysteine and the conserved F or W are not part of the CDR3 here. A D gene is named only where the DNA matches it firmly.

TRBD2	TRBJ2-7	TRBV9	ASSAGTSSYEQY
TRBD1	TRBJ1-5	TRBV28	ASRKRGRDRGNSQH
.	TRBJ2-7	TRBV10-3	AISEPSGFYEQY
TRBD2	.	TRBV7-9	ASSLASGRTQY
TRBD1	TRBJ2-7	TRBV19	ASSTRQDRGAYEQY
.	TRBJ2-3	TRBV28	ASSLSQGHTDTQY
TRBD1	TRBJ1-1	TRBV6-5	ASSSGQGSTEAF
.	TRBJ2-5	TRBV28	ASSLSGWETQY
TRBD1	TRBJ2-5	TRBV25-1	ASTKVGQTETQY
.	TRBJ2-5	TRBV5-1	ASSASPETQY
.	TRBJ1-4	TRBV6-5	ASSYGTTTNEKLF
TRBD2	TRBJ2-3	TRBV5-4	ASSGGLSGSTDTQY
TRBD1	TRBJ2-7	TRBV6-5	ASSAGQGSYEQY
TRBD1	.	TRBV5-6	ASSRLGTGGLYEQY
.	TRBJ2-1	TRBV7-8	ASSRRGTSKNEQF
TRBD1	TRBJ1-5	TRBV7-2	ASPMDRGPQPQH
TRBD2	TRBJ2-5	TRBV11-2	ASSTRGGSKTQY
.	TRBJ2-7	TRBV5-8	ASSLEGRSSYEQY
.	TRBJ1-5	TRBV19	ASLEVGSNQPQH
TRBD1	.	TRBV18	ASSPGTGSYEQY
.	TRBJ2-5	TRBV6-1	ASSEELQAEETQY
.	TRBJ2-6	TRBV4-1	ASSQDILSGANVLT
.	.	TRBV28	ASSPTQGRKTNEQY
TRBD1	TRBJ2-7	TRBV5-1	ASSLAPGTGLDEQY
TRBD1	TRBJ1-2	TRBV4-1	ASSPGTGGYGYT
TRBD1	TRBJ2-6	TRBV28	ASSLRDRAGANVLT
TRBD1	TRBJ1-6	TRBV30	AWSGDRAGFSNSPLH
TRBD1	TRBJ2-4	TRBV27	ASKAWTGDFEAKNIQY
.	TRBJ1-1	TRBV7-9	SSSFHLGATEAF
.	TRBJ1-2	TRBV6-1	ASSEWEGSVYGYT
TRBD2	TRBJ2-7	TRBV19	ASSMVLAGPYEQY
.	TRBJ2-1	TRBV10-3	AISEPRTATPLGEQF
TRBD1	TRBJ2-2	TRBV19	ASSSSRTGGTGELF
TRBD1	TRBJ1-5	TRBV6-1	ASSEPEDRAQPQH
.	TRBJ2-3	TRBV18	ASSEGSTDTQY
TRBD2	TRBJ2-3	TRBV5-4	ASSPPGTIPTYTQY
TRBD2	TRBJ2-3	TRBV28	ASRTTGLAGSTDTQY
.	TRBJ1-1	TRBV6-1	ASIPGLMNTEAF
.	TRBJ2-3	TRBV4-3	ASSQGIALSTDTQY
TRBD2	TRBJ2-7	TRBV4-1	ASSQEGLANSEQY
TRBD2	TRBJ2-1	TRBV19	ASSIASGDNEQF
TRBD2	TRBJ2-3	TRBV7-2	ASSLDSGNKNTQY
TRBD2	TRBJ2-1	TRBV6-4	ASRVAGGSYNEQF
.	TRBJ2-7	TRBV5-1	ASSSTGSYEQY
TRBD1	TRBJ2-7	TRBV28	AKKTGDSYEQY
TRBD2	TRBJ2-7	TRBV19	ASPAGLGSGRNWGEQY
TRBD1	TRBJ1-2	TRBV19	ASSRAGTGEGYT
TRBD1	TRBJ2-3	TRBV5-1	ASSFYQGASTDTQY
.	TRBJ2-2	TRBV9	ASSAHSPSNTGELF
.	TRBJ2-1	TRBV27	ASSPSDSYNEQF
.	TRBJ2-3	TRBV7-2	ASSLALLEPSTDTQY
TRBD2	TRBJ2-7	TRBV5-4	ASRASREVSYEQY
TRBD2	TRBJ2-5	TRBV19	ASSRASGASGVTLTQY
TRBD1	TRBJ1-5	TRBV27	ASSYGQDQPQH
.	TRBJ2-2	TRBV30	AWSVRGFGELF
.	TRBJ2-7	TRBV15	ATSSPNAPYEQY
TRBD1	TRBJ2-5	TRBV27	ASSFQGQGETQY
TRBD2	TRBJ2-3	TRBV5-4	ASSFASGRDTQY
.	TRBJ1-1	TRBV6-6	ASSQDSTEAF